The next 3 T cell receptor beta chains were all read from a single sample in a study of technical replicates of blood from a handful of donors. Data came from immunoSEQ multiplex PCR; TCRdb stores just in-frame clones and leaves some out. This table holds approximately 76,000 clones, around 86% found once. Sequencing used PBMCs. The receptor source for this set is a human donor in good health. Some clones in this sample may be carry-over from other donors' samples.

The chain links TRBV7-9 to TRBJ2-3; the match to TRBD2 covers 11 bases. Germline CDR1 is SEHNR and CDR2 is FQNEAQ (reference sequence). The J segment lost 2 bases and the V segment lost 4 bases, leaving 8 bases of the junction unmatched. This CDR3 region has 17 residues. The CDR3 loop is CASSSSSGGKYTDTQYF. Here the CDR3 DNA reads TGTGCCAGCAGCTCCTCTAGCGGGGGGAAATACACAGATACGCAGTATTTT.

The rearrangement joins TRBV9 to TRBJ2-2; TRBD2 aligns across 15 bases. The V gene's germline CDR1 is SGDLS and CDR2 YYNGEE. This CDR3 spans 16 amino acids. The V and J ends lost 0 bases and 6 bases, in that order; junction bases with no gene match: 0. The CDR3 reads CASSVGTSGRAGELFF. CDR3 bases: TGTGCCAGCAGCGTAGGGACTAGCGGGAGGGCCGGGGAGCTGTTTTTT.

This chain links TRBV7-8 with TRBJ1-1; a weak D match, TRBD1 (6 bases). Germline V CDR1 and CDR2: SGHVS, FQNEAQ. V shed 1 base and J shed 4 bases, with 13 bases lying between them. This CDR3 has 15 amino acids. In DNA, the CDR3 is TGTGCCAGCAGCTTAGACAGGGTTTATGGCACTGAAGCTTTCTTT. It is translated as CASSLDRVYGTEAFF.